Presented here are 9 T cell receptor beta chains from one specimen sequenced in a study of T cell responses to AZD1222 COVID-19 vaccine. Profiling relied on immunoSEQ multiplex PCR, and the TCRdb table lists in-frame clones only, not all of them. The sample holds under 150,000 clones; more than 85% are singletons and the top ten take approximately 2.5%. The sequences come from peripheral blood, collected on day 0 of AZD1222 vaccination. The source of these receptors is an adult in good health.

The J gene is TRBJ2-7, the V gene TRBV5-1; 7 bases are shared with TRBD1. This CDR3 comprises 14 residues. V lost 0 bases and J lost 3; bases outside the gene matches: 3. CDR1 and CDR2 from the germline V gene are SGHRS and YFSETQ. The DNA for the CDR3 is TGCGCCAGCAGCTTGGCGTCAGGGGGCTACGAGCAGTACTTC. This codes for CASSLASGGYEQYF.

The genes are TRBV6-2 or TRBV6-3 and TRBJ1-1; D may be TRBD1 (6 bases). Trimming took 5 bases from V and 6 from J, leaving 16 bases between them. The CDR3 loop spans 14 amino acids. Germline V lookup: CDR1 MNHEY, CDR2 SVGEGT. The CDR3 region is CASSRMTGWPEAFF. The CDR3 DNA reads TGTGCCAGCAGTCGGATGACAGGCTGGCCTGAAGCTTTCTTT.

This rearrangement joins TRBV7-8 to TRBJ2-5, with D perhaps matching TRBD1 (5 bases). Germline CDR1 is SGHVS and CDR2 is FQNEAQ. With 5 bases removed from V and 4 bases from J, the gap between germline ends came to 17 bases. The CDR3 covers 15 residues. CDR3 residues: CASSLRSNRRETQYF. The DNA for the CDR3 is TGTGCCAGCAGCCTTAGGTCGAACAGGAGAGAGACCCAGTACTTC.

The V and J genes are TRBV5-8 and TRBJ2-5; perhaps TRBD1 as D (5 bases). The CDR3 extends over 13 amino acids. Germline lookup yields CDR1 SGHTS and CDR2 YDEGEE. With 2 bases removed from V and 4 bases from J, the gap between germline ends came to 9 bases. The CDR3: CASSFQGSETQYF. CDR3 in DNA: TGTGCCAGCAGCTTCCAGGGCTCAGAGACCCAGTACTTC.

This chain joins TRBV10-3 and TRBJ1-3; the D is unclear. The germline gives CDR1 ENHRY, CDR2 SYGVKD. V shed 0 bases and J shed 2 bases, with 17 bases lying between them. The CDR3 extends over 18 amino acids. CDR3 protein: CAISESVLPREAGNTIYF. The DNA of the CDR3 is TGTGCCATCAGTGAGTCGGTGCTTCCGAGGGAAGCTGGAAACACCATATATTTT.

The V gene is TRBV30, the J gene TRBJ1-1; tentative D call: TRBD1 (6 bases). V lost 4 bases and J lost 1, with 13 bases in between. This CDR3 is 14 amino acids long. From germline, CDR1 is GTSNPN and CDR2 SVGIG (reference sequence). Here the CDR3 DNA reads TGTGCCTGGAAACGCAGGGGCGGGAACACTGAAGCTTTCTTT. This encodes CAWKRRGGNTEAFF.

The chain has TRBV7-3 and TRBJ1-1; the match to TRBD1 covers 7 bases. This CDR3 comprises 15 residues. V lost 4 bases, J lost 1 base, and 6 bases stayed unmatched. Germline lookup yields CDR1 SGHTA and CDR2 FQGTGA. The CDR3 nucleotides read TGTGCCAGCAGCTCACAGGGGAAGGCGAACACTGAAGCTTTCTTT. It specifies CASSSQGKANTEAFF.

This CDR3 is CASSLAQPTGGNEQFF. The CDR3 nucleotides read TGCGCCAGCAGCTTGGCCCAGCCAACAGGGGGCAATGAGCAGTTCTTC. J is TRBJ2-1 and V is TRBV5-1, with 8 nucleotides matching TRBD1. From germline, CDR1 is SGHRS and CDR2 YFSETQ. V dropped 0 bases and J dropped 6; count of bases not matched to a gene: 8. This CDR3 comprises 16 residues.

This clone was detected once. The V call is TRBV6-1, the J call TRBJ1-2; D perhaps matches TRBD1 (5 bases). Germline-derived CDR1 and CDR2 are MNHNS and SASEGT. Trimming stripped 1 base from V and 6 bases from J, with 6 bases between. This CDR3 spans 12 amino acids. Written as DNA, the CDR3 is TGTGCCAGCAGTGAAGTGACAGATGGCTACACCTTC. This gives the protein CASSEVTDGYTF.